This passage covers 25 T cell receptor beta chains from one sample sequenced in a study of T cell changes during pregnancy in multiple sclerosis (dated 2019 in TCRdb). Library generation was performed with the immunoSEQ multiplex PCR assay. TCRdb provides this immuneACCESS table in a form limited to in-frame rearrangements. Some clones are lacking; in checked studies, under half of them reflect an unresolved V gene, and why the rest are absent is not known. The sample table holds 30,000 to 45,000 clones, of which about 88% were seen once. The leading ten clones occupy about 0.5% of the sample. The material was CD4+ T cells from peripheral blood mononuclear cells, obtained in the first trimester of pregnancy. These TCRs come from a female donor with multiple sclerosis, enrolled in a pregnancy study.

The chain joins TRBV7-9 to TRBJ2-7; 7 bases align to TRBD2. The CDR3 loop spans 15 amino acids. CDR1 and CDR2 (germline): SEHNR, FQNEAQ (reference sequence). V was pared by 1 base and J by 3 bases, with 6 bases of the junction left unmatched. The CDR3 DNA reads as TGTGCCAGCAGCTTAGGGAGCGGGAACAACTACGAGCAGTACTTC. This sequence encodes CASSLGSGNNYEQYF.

DNA of the CDR3: TGTGCCAGCACTCCCCCGACAGGGCAGGGAAACACCATATATTTT. Translating gives CASTPPTGQGNTIYF. The chain is built from TRBV28 and TRBJ1-3, with TRBD1 matching 7 bases. Germline V gene lookup returns CDR1 MDHEN and CDR2 SYDVKM. V shed 7 bases, J shed 4 bases, and the junction held 10 bases outside the gene matches. This CDR3 has 15 residues.

The chain recombines TRBV30 with TRBJ2-2; 7 bases agree with TRBD1. The ends lost 4 bases at V and 1 base at J; junction bases unmatched: 3. The CDR3 sequence is 14 residues long. Looked up from germline, CDR1 is GTSNPN and CDR2 is SVGIG (reference sequence). The CDR3 DNA follows: TGTGCCTGGAAAGGGGGCAGGAACACCGGGGAGCTGTTTTTT. Protein: CAWKGGRNTGELFF.

The chain combines TRBV5-4 with TRBJ2-7, with 11 bases fitting TRBD2. The CDR3 contains 15 residues. The J segment lost 6 bases and the V segment lost 3 bases, leaving 8 bases of the junction unmatched. CDR1 and CDR2 from the germline V gene are SGHNT and YYREEE (reference sequence). In nucleotides, the CDR3 is TGTGCCAGCAGCTCGGGACTAGCGGTCCTAGGCGAGCAGTACTTC. This sequence encodes CASSSGLAVLGEQYF.

The chain carries TRBV6-1 and TRBJ1-4; no clear D gene. Trimming took 0 bases from V and 8 from J, leaving 10 bases between them. Germline V gene lookup returns CDR1 MNHNS and CDR2 SASEGT. The CDR3 spans 14 residues. The CDR3: CASSEAGTGEKLFF. The CDR3 DNA is TGTGCCAGCAGTGAAGCGGGTACGGGGGAAAAACTGTTTTTT.

The gene calls are TRBV2 and TRBJ2-5, with D possibly matching TRBD2 (6 bases). The CDR3 extends over 15 amino acids. The V gene lost 4 bases and the J gene lost 5 bases, with 17 bases spanning the gap. Germline V lookup: CDR1 SNHLY, CDR2 FYNNEI. CDR3 in amino acids: CASSGWRGPRETQYF. The CDR3 DNA reads TGTGCCAGCAGTGGATGGCGGGGTCCAAGGGAGACCCAGTACTTC.

The V call is TRBV19, the J call TRBJ2-3, with TRBD2 identical over 8 bases. CDR1 and CDR2 (germline): LNHDA, SQIVND (reference sequence). This CDR3 comprises 17 residues. With 5 bases clipped from V and 2 bases from J, the junction kept 12 bases outside the gene matches. CDR3 nucleotide sequence: TGTGCCAGTAGTTGGCGTAGCGGGACTAAACCCACAGATACGCAGTATTTT. As protein: CASSWRSGTKPTDTQYF.

The chain employs TRBV7-9 and TRBJ2-5; 9 bases align to TRBD2. V shed 3 bases and J 2 bases; nucleotides not matched to a gene: 4. The CDR3 loop spans 15 amino acids. CDR1 SEHNR and CDR2 FQNEAQ come from the germline V gene (reference sequence). DNA of the CDR3: TGTGCCAGCAGCTTCGTGCGGGGGGGGCAAGAGACCCAGTACTTC. Its protein is CASSFVRGGQETQYF.

This rearrangement joins TRBV6-5 to TRBJ1-1; no firm D call. Germline values: CDR1 MNHEY, CDR2 SVGAGI. CDR3 length: 13 amino acids. V was shortened by 5 bases and J by 0 bases, with 7 bases between the two germline ends. The CDR3 sequence: CASSTELNTEAFF. Written as DNA, the CDR3 is TGTGCCAGCAGTACGGAGCTGAACACTGAAGCTTTCTTT.

This chain joins TRBV6-1 and TRBJ2-1; TRBD1 aligns across 8 bases. Germline assignment: CDR1 MNHNS and CDR2 SASEGT. The trim removed 6 bases at V and 6 bases at J, leaving 1 base unmatched. This CDR3 is built from 12 residues. CDR3 in DNA: TGTGCCAGCAGGGACAGGGTCAATGAGCAGTTCTTC. Translation: CASRDRVNEQFF.

The chain employs TRBV7-2 and TRBJ1-6, with D uncertain. Trimming stripped 3 bases from V and 0 bases from J, with 12 bases between. This CDR3 region has 17 residues. From germline, CDR1 is SGHTA and CDR2 FQGNSA. CDR3 DNA sequence: TGTGCCAGCAGCTTCTTGGGCTTGAGCTCCTATAATTCACCCCTCCACTTT. This sequence encodes CASSFLGLSSYNSPLHF.

CDR3 protein: CASSAQGTNTGELFF. DNA of the CDR3: TGTGCCAGCAGCGCACAGGGAACGAACACCGGGGAGCTGTTTTTT. The chain couples TRBV9 to TRBJ2-2; D possibly corresponds to TRBD1 (6 bases). The CDR3 covers 15 residues. Germline V gene lookup returns CDR1 SGDLS and CDR2 YYNGEE. The V gene lost 3 bases and the J gene lost 0 bases, with 9 bases spanning the gap.

The chain uses TRBV7-2 and TRBJ1-2; TRBD1 agrees at 7 bases. CDR1 is SGHTA and CDR2 is FQGNSA in the germline V gene. J gave up 0 bases and V 5 bases, and 3 bases lay outside the gene matches. CDR3 size: 14 residues. This chain's CDR3 is CASSTTGTNYGYTF. CDR3 nucleotides: TGTGCCAGCAGCACGACAGGGACTAACTATGGCTACACCTTC.

This clone has a single count. This chain connects TRBV19 to TRBJ1-4, with D perhaps TRBD1 (6 bases). V was pared by 7 bases and J by 8 bases, with 17 bases between. The CDR3 has 14 residues. Germline CDR1 reads LNHDA; CDR2 reads SQIVND (reference sequence). In nucleotides, the CDR3 is TGTGCCAGTACACATACAGGGCATGAGGAAAAACTGTTTTTT. This translates into CASTHTGHEEKLFF.

The chain joins TRBV5-4 to TRBJ1-5; maybe TRBD1 (6 bases). This CDR3 is 14 amino acids long. The V end lost 9 bases, the J end lost 0 bases, and 13 bases lay between the germline ends. In germline, CDR1 is SGHNT, CDR2 YYREEE (reference sequence). The CDR3 here is CATSGQDSNQPQHF. The CDR3, as DNA: TGTGCCACCTCGGGACAAGATAGCAATCAGCCCCAGCATTTT.

This sequence joins TRBV5-1 and TRBJ2-7, with a weak D call TRBD1 (5 bases). The CDR3 loop spans 13 amino acids. Trimming cost V 4 bases and J 3 bases, with 11 bases left between them. The germline V gene has CDR1 SGHRS and CDR2 YFSETQ. As DNA, the CDR3 is TGCGCCAGCAGCAGGACAAGAAGCTACGAGCAGTACTTC. It translates to CASSRTRSYEQYF.

The rearrangement links TRBV19 to TRBJ1-6; D is uncertain. This CDR3 contains 12 residues. With 4 bases removed from V and 10 bases from J, the gap between germline ends came to 8 bases. Germline CDR1 LNHDA, CDR2 SQIVND (reference sequence). CDR3 bases: TGTGCCAGTAGTAGAGTAAACTCACCCCTCCACTTT. It translates to CASSRVNSPLHF.

The rearrangement links TRBV9 to TRBJ2-7, with 7 nucleotides matching TRBD2. This CDR3 has 14 amino acids. Germline trimming cut 3 bases from V and 2 bases from J; bases unmatched to any gene: 5. Germline assignment: CDR1 SGDLS and CDR2 YYNGEE. CDR3 DNA: TGTGCCAGCAGCGGACTAGCCGCACCCTACGAGCAGTACTTC. Translating it yields CASSGLAAPYEQYF.

The chain combines TRBV25-1 with TRBJ2-1, with D hard to call. V dropped 1 base and J dropped 5 bases, with 15 bases sitting between them. The length of the CDR3 is 16 residues. Germline CDR1 reads MGHDK; CDR2 reads SYGVNS. CDR3 nucleotide sequence: TGTGCCAGCAGTGAATTTGCCAGGCAAAGGAACAATGAGCAGTTCTTC. Protein: CASSEFARQRNNEQFF.

This clone has a handful of counts. J is TRBJ1-4 and V is TRBV5-5, with 7 positions matching TRBD1. Trimming cost V 4 bases and J 9 bases; bases outside gene matches: 3. Germline CDR1 is SGHKS and CDR2 is YYEKEE (reference sequence). The CDR3 runs 12 residues. In nucleotides, the CDR3 is TGTGCCAGCAGCGGGACAGTAAAAAAACTGTTTTTT. Translation gives CASSGTVKKLFF.

This clone was seen just once. This chain connects TRBV28 to TRBJ1-1, with 7 bases identical to TRBD1. Germline assignment: CDR1 MDHEN and CDR2 SYDVKM. This CDR3 has 17 amino acids. Trimming at V came to 7 bases and at J to 1 base, leaving 15 bases not matched to a gene. CDR3 residues: CASTPTGRTGPNTEAFF. CDR3 nucleotide sequence: TGTGCCAGCACTCCGACGGGCCGGACAGGACCGAACACTGAAGCTTTCTTT.

This chain links TRBV14 with TRBJ2-3; D remains ambiguous. This CDR3 has 14 amino acids. V shed 2 bases and J shed 2 bases, with 8 bases lying between them. Germline V gene lookup returns CDR1 SGHDN and CDR2 FVKESK. For the CDR3, the DNA is TGTGCCAGCAGCCAAAACCTAAACACAGATACGCAGTATTTT. Amino acids: CASSQNLNTDTQYF.

The chain couples TRBV2 to TRBJ2-2; TRBD1 matches 8 bases. The ends lost 6 bases at V and 6 bases at J; junction bases unmatched: 12. The CDR3 has 16 residues. The V gene's germline CDR1 is SNHLY and CDR2 FYNNEI. CDR3 in amino acids: CASRPLMGQEAGELFF. CDR3 bases: TGTGCCAGCAGGCCTTTAATGGGACAGGAAGCCGGGGAGCTGTTTTTT.

V and J are TRBV5-6 and TRBJ2-5; TRBD1 agrees at 7 bases. This CDR3 has 13 residues. V was pared by 4 bases and J by 4 bases, with 4 bases of the junction left unmatched. Germline V gene data show CDR1 as SGHDT and CDR2 as YYEEEE. CDR3 in amino acids: CASSRTGLETQYF. In nucleotides, the CDR3 is TGTGCCAGCAGCAGGACAGGCTTAGAGACCCAGTACTTC.

This chain uses TRBV5-1 with TRBJ1-4; the match to TRBD1 covers 7 bases. Germline values: CDR1 SGHRS, CDR2 YFSETQ. The CDR3 runs to 13 residues. The junction had 4 bases not matched to a gene; V was cut back by 1 base and J by 10 bases. CDR3 in amino acids: CASSLKQGSKLFF. CDR3 DNA sequence: TGCGCCAGCAGCTTGAAACAGGGGTCAAAACTGTTTTTT.